The TCR beta chain under discussion was sequenced for a study of T cells expressing NK-cell markers. Across the whole study: HCMV seropositivity characterized seven of the eight sequenced donors, and seronegativity one. General observations from the study: Dominant NKG2C+ clonotypes accounted for roughly 1.0-7.0% of CD8+ T cells in six or seven donors.

As for this clonotype: Antigen unknown.

This CDR3 contains 13 residues. CDR1 and CDR2 (germline): SGHRS, YFSETQ. TCRdb re-called the 5' RACE reads and shows each CDR3 protein once, DNA omitted. The ten most abundant clones cover around 4% of a sample with about 260,000 distinct CDR3 sequences. Sequenced material: blood T cells: a sorted CD56 or NKG2C T cell subset, CD4+ or CD8+ T cells, or bulk PBMC T cells (not recorded which). This sequence joins TRBV5-1 and TRBJ2-1; TCRdb's D call of TRBD2 is untestable without DNA. This TCR was sampled from a woman between 18 and 69 years old in good health. CDR3 region: CASRAGEYNEQFF.